One TCR beta chain is described in this entry. Source study methods: The authors estimated nucleated cell counts from reference gene primer amplification. Repertoires were generated with immunoSEQ multiplex PCR, while TCRdb's copy carries only in-frame clones and drops some. V and J calls and clone size are as listed in that table; D and trimming were resolved from the DNA. The table shows over 100,000 clones, with approximately 92% occurring only once. The CDR3 extends over 12 amino acids. V gave up 3 bases and J gave up 9 bases, with 6 bases separating them. The sample is drawn from a study of blood T cell repertoires in COVID-19. In the study overall: The United States, Italy and Spain were the sources of the acute and convalescent COVID-19 samples.

The sequence was obtained from a woman between 45 and 65 years old with COVID-19, enrolled during active disease. This chain uses TRBV12-3 or TRBV12-4 with TRBJ1-6, with D maybe TRBD1 (6 bases). Sequencing was carried out using peripheral blood. The CDR3 sequence is CASSFRGSPLHF. Written as DNA, the CDR3 is TGTGCCAGCAGTTTCAGGGGTTCACCCCTCCACTTT.